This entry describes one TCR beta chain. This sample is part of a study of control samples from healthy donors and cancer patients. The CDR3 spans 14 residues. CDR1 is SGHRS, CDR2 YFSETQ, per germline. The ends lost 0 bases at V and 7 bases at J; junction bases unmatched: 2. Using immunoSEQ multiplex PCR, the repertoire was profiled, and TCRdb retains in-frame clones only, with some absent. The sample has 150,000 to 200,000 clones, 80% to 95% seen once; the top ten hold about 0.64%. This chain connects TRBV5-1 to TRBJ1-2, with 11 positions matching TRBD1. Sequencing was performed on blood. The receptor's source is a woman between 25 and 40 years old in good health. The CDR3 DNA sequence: TGCGCCAGCAGCTTGGCCGGACAGGGGGCTGGCTACACCTTC. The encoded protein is CASSLAGQGAGYTF.